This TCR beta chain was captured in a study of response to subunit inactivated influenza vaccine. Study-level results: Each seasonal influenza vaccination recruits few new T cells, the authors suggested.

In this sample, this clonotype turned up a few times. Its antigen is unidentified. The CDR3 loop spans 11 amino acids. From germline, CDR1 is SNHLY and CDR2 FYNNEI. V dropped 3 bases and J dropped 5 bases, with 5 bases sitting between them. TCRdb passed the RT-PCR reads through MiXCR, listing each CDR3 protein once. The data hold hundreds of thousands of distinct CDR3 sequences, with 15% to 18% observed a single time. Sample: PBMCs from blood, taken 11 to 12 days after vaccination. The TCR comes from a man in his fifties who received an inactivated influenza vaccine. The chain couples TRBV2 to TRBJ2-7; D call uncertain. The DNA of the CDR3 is TGTGCCAGCAGTGACAGGAACGAGCAGTACTTC. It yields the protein CASSDRNEQYF.